The table lists the clone carrying this TCR beta chain with a count of one. Its antigen is undetermined. This sample is part of a study of cytomegalovirus exposure and HLA in healthy donors. About the study: In a later analysis, the roughly 120 validation repertoires were reported to have used the same platform as the roughly 600 first-cohort repertoires. General study points: Usually a TCR sequence was rare, but some public TCRs were found in many donors.

Clones were sequenced by immunoSEQ multiplex PCR, and TCRdb holds only the in-frame ones, with some missing. In the table there are roughly 310,000 clones, around 90% of which are singletons. The CDR3 length is 13 residues. The V and J ends lost 2 bases and 8 bases respectively, with 8 bases between them. The germline gives CDR1 SGHRS, CDR2 YFSETQ. The origin of this receptor is a man aged 30 to 45 in good health and CMV-seronegative. This chain joins TRBV5-1 and TRBJ1-6; D ambiguous. The sequencing input was PBMCs. As DNA, the CDR3 is TGCGCCAGCAGCTTCTTGTCGGATTCACCCCTCCACTTT. It specifies CASSFLSDSPLHF.